Presented here are 27 T cell receptor beta chains from one specimen sequenced in a study of T cell responses to AZD1222 COVID-19 vaccine (dated by TCRdb to the early 2020s). Libraries came from the immunoSEQ multiplex PCR assay. The table was pulled from immuneACCESS by TCRdb, which kept in-frame rearrangements only. Such tables lose some clones; where checked, under half of the loss comes from unresolved V genes, and the rest has no known cause. The sample table records around 150,000 clones; 85% to 95% of these occur just once. Together, the top ten hold about 6.7% of the sample. Interpreted using the paper, the time point label stands for: about 28 days (+/-7) after the second vaccine dose. This specimen consisted of peripheral blood, obtained 28 days after the second AZD1222 dose. These receptors came from an adult who received the AZD1222 COVID-19 vaccine.

The J gene is TRBJ1-5, the V gene TRBV6-1; possibly TRBD1 for D (6 bases). This CDR3 has 17 amino acids. Trimming stripped 1 base from V and 0 bases from J, with 13 bases between. The germline CDR1 and CDR2 sequences are MNHNS and SASEGT. CDR3 residues: CASSEVGGGFSNQPQHF. The CDR3 nucleotides are TGTGCCAGCAGTGAAGTAGGAGGGGGATTTAGCAATCAGCCCCAGCATTTT.

The rearrangement joins TRBV7-2 to TRBJ2-6; no reliable D call. V was shortened by 0 bases and J by 2 bases, with 8 bases between the two germline ends. This CDR3 is 16 amino acids long. Looked up from germline, CDR1 is SGHTA and CDR2 is FQGNSA. Written as DNA, the CDR3 is TGTGCCAGCAGCTTAGCTAGGGTTGCTGGGGCCAACGTCCTGACTTTC. This codes for CASSLARVAGANVLTF.

Only one count was recorded for this clone. This sequence joins TRBV19 and TRBJ2-4; 10 bases agree with TRBD1. V dropped 6 bases and J dropped 5; count of bases not matched to a gene: 7. The CDR3 has 15 residues. The germline CDR1 and CDR2 sequences are LNHDA and SQIVND (reference sequence). The CDR3 DNA reads as TGTGCCAGTAGCTCTATCGGGACAGGGGAAAACATTCAGTACTTC. Protein: CASSSIGTGENIQYF.

This clone came up once. This chain joins TRBV5-5 and TRBJ2-3; D is unresolved. The germline CDR1 and CDR2 sequences are SGHKS and YYEKEE (reference sequence). The V end was cut by 1 base, the J end by 2 bases, with 8 bases between. The CDR3 runs 14 residues. CDR3 sequence: CASSLTRHTDTQYF. As DNA, the CDR3 is TGTGCCAGCAGCTTGACGAGGCACACAGATACGCAGTATTTT.

The V gene is TRBV5-1, the J gene TRBJ2-5, with 9 bases that match TRBD1. CDR3 length: 15 residues. Germline V gene sequence: CDR1 SGHRS, CDR2 YFSETQ. Trimming cost V 0 bases and J 2 bases; bases outside gene matches: 2. The CDR3 nucleotides are TGCGCCAGCAGCTTGGGGGACAGGGAACAAGAGACCCAGTACTTC. Translated: CASSLGDREQETQYF.

The chain joins TRBV7-9 to TRBJ1-4, with no clear D. The CDR3 covers 14 residues. The ends were cut back, 3 bases at V and 7 bases at J, with 12 bases in the middle. Germline CDR1 and CDR2: SEHNR and FQNEAQ (reference sequence). CDR3 in amino acids: CASSFTNGGEKLFF. CDR3 nucleotide sequence: TGTGCCAGCAGCTTTACAAACGGCGGTGAAAAACTGTTTTTT.

V and J are TRBV2 and TRBJ1-5; 9 bases line up with TRBD1. J lost 6 bases, V lost 8 bases, and 11 bases had no gene match. Per the germline V gene, CDR1 is SNHLY and CDR2 is FYNNEI. The CDR3 has 15 residues. CDR3 residues: CASPRRDRVSQPQHF. The DNA for the CDR3 is TGTGCCAGCCCCAGGCGGGACAGGGTCTCTCAGCCCCAGCATTTT.

The V call is TRBV6-5, the J call TRBJ1-2; maybe TRBD1 (5 bases). This CDR3 is built from 15 residues. Germline CDR1 and CDR2: MNHEY and SVGAGI. Trimming took off 4 bases at V and 5 bases at J, with 17 bases between the two ends. This CDR3 is CASSLTPTAGYGYTF. The CDR3 DNA reads TGTGCCAGCAGTTTGACACCGACGGCAGGGTATGGCTACACCTTC.

J is TRBJ2-3 and V is TRBV7-2; D not certain. Trimming left V 2 bases short and J 6 bases short, with 15 bases between. Germline-derived CDR1 and CDR2 are SGHTA and FQGNSA. The CDR3 consists of 15 residues. CDR3 in DNA: TGTGCCAGCAGCTTATTTTTGGTGGGTGGGGATACGCAGTATTTT. Its protein is CASSLFLVGGDTQYF.

This rearrangement joins TRBV20-1 to TRBJ1-5; a possible D gene is TRBD1 (5 bases). The V gene lost 3 bases and the J gene lost 9 bases, with 12 bases spanning the gap. The CDR3 is made up of 12 amino acids. Germline V lookup: CDR1 DFQATT, CDR2 SNEGSKA (reference sequence). In nucleotides, the CDR3 is TGCAGTGCTAGTTCGGGGGACGGGCCCCAGCATTTT. It yields the protein CSASSGDGPQHF.

CDR3 in DNA: TGTGCCAGCAGTTCTGCCCAAGAGACCCAGTACTTC. Its translation is CASSSAQETQYF. The genes are TRBV12-3 or TRBV12-4 and TRBJ2-5; D is undetermined. V was trimmed by 4 bases and J by 1 base, leaving 4 bases between them. The CDR3 sequence is 12 residues long.

The genes are TRBV2 and TRBJ1-3; D uncertain. V was trimmed by 3 bases and J by 4 bases, leaving 10 bases between them. The CDR3 runs to 14 residues. Germline V gives CDR1 SNHLY, CDR2 FYNNEI. This CDR3 is CASSDQALGNTIYF. DNA of the CDR3: TGTGCCAGCAGTGACCAGGCGTTAGGAAACACCATATATTTT.

The gene calls are TRBV7-2 and TRBJ2-5; D uncertain. This CDR3 region has 13 residues. The germline V gene has CDR1 SGHTA and CDR2 FQGNSA. With 2 bases removed from V and 4 bases from J, the gap between germline ends came to 8 bases. In nucleotides, the CDR3 is TGTGCCAGCAGCTTACAGGTTTTAGAGACCCAGTACTTC. This codes for CASSLQVLETQYF.

V gene TRBV9 combines with J gene TRBJ1-6, with unresolved D. The CDR3 contains 16 residues. Trimming left V 0 bases short and J 5 bases short, with 12 bases between. Germline lookup yields CDR1 SGDLS and CDR2 YYNGEE. CDR3 coding DNA: TGTGCCAGCAGCGTAGGGGTCGGGGAGAATAATTCACCCCTCCACTTT. As protein: CASSVGVGENNSPLHF.

This CDR3 reads CASRPQGGIEAFF. CDR3 in DNA: TGTGCCAGCAGACCTCAGGGGGGAATTGAAGCTTTCTTT. The chain joins TRBV12-3 or TRBV12-4 to TRBJ1-1; the match to TRBD1 covers 7 bases. With V trimmed by 6 bases and J by 7 bases, 8 bases remained unmatched. This CDR3 is 13 amino acids long.

The V and J genes are TRBV7-9 and TRBJ2-5; no clear D gene. Trimming took 1 base from V and 2 from J, leaving 11 bases between them. The germline V gene encodes CDR1 SEHNR and CDR2 FQNEAQ (reference sequence). This CDR3 spans 15 amino acids. The CDR3, as DNA: TGTGCCAGCAGCTTAGGACGTGCATCACAAGAGACCCAGTACTTC. Protein sequence: CASSLGRASQETQYF.

The rearrangement joins TRBV9 to TRBJ1-4; no clear D gene. Trimming shortened V by 4 bases and J by 0 bases, and 13 bases separated the two germline ends. Germline V gene sequence: CDR1 SGDLS, CDR2 YYNGEE. This CDR3 has 16 residues. This chain's CDR3 is CASSPFQSTTNEKLFF. The CDR3 bases are TGTGCCAGCAGCCCTTTTCAGTCTACAACTAATGAAAAACTGTTTTTT.

The J gene is TRBJ1-6, the V gene TRBV19; 8 positions match TRBD1. The length of the CDR3 is 16 residues. From germline, CDR1 is LNHDA and CDR2 SQIVND (reference sequence). J lost 5 bases, V lost 1 base, and 4 bases had no gene match. CDR3 bases: TGTGCCAGTAGTATAGCTAGGGGACAGGATAATTCACCCCTCCACTTT. Its protein product is CASSIARGQDNSPLHF. Using reference TRBV19 and TRBJ1-6 for the parts outside the CDR3, the full variable domain is DGGITQSPKYLFRKEGQNVTLSCEQNLNHDAMYWYRQDPGQGLRLIYYSQIVNDFQKGDIAEGYSVSREKKESFPLTVTSAQKNPTAFYLCASSIARGQDNSPLHFGNGTRLTVT.

The chain's CDR3 is CASSAPWGGAYEQYF. The CDR3 DNA follows: TGTGCCAGTAGTGCCCCGTGGGGGGGGGCCTACGAGCAGTACTTC. This rearrangement joins TRBV19 to TRBJ2-7, with 7 bases lining up with TRBD2. Trimming cost V 5 bases and J 2 bases; bases outside gene matches: 9. Germline values: CDR1 LNHDA, CDR2 SQIVND (reference sequence). This CDR3 region has 15 residues. Full variable domain (outside the CDR3, taken from reference TRBV19 and TRBJ2-7): DGGITQSPKYLFRKEGQNVTLSCEQNLNHDAMYWYRQDPGQGLRLIYYSQIVNDFQKGDIAEGYSVSREKKESFPLTVTSAQKNPTAFYLCASSAPWGGAYEQYFGPGTRLTVT.

The rearrangement uses TRBV24-1 and TRBJ2-1; unclear D gene. Trimming cost V 5 bases and J 0 bases, with 7 bases left between them. Germline lookup yields CDR1 KGHDR and CDR2 SFDVKD. CDR3 length equals 14 residues. The CDR3 sequence: CATSGLPSYNEQFF. The DNA for the CDR3 is TGTGCCACCAGTGGTCTCCCCTCCTACAATGAGCAGTTCTTC.

The chain carries TRBV4-2 and TRBJ1-5; a possible D gene is TRBD1 (5 bases). This CDR3 has 16 amino acids. Germline CDR1 and CDR2: LGHNA and YNFKEQ. V was clipped by 0 bases and J by 5 bases, with 14 bases between them. CDR3 sequence (DNA): TGTGCCAGCAGCCAAGATAGTGTGACAGATCATCAGCCCCAGCATTTT. Amino acid sequence: CASSQDSVTDHQPQHF.

The chain couples TRBV18 to TRBJ2-5; D assignment may be TRBD1 or TRBD2 (5 bases each). CDR1 KGHSH and CDR2 LQKENI come from the germline V gene. Trimming stripped 3 bases from V and 9 bases from J, with 17 bases between. The CDR3 is 14 residues long. The CDR3 nucleotides read TGTGCCAGCTCACCTGAAACTAGTTCCAGGGCCCAGTACTTC. Translated: CASSPETSSRAQYF.

The V gene is TRBV7-2, the J gene TRBJ1-5, with 8 positions matching TRBD1. The CDR3 consists of 14 residues. Per the germline V gene, CDR1 is SGHTA and CDR2 is FQGNSA. Germline trimming cut 4 bases from V and 2 bases from J; bases unmatched to any gene: 1. CDR3 coding DNA: TGTGCCAGCAGCTCGGACAGGGGCAATCAGCCCCAGCATTTT. Amino acid sequence: CASSSDRGNQPQHF.

This rearrangement joins TRBV6-2 or TRBV6-3 to TRBJ2-2; no clear D. The CDR3 runs 14 residues. V lost 2 bases and J lost 6, with 10 bases in between. Looked up from germline, CDR1 is MNHEY and CDR2 is SVGEGT. The CDR3 DNA is TGTGCCAGCAGTTACCGCCTGGGATCCGGGGAGCTGTTTTTT. This gives the protein CASSYRLGSGELFF.

The chain recombines TRBV5-3 with TRBJ1-2; unclear D gene. TRBV5-3 is reported as an ORF; its role is uncertain. Trimming shortened V by 3 bases and J by 3 bases, and 9 bases separated the two germline ends. This CDR3 contains 13 residues. CDR3 sequence: CARSSNGYYGYTF. DNA for the CDR3: TGTGCCAGAAGCTCTAACGGATACTATGGCTACACCTTC.

This clone has a single count. Written as DNA, the CDR3 is TGTGCCAGCAGCCTTGACGGCACCTATGGCTACACCTTC. Translating gives CASSLDGTYGYTF. J is TRBJ1-2 and V is TRBV5-4; no clear D. The germline V gene encodes CDR1 SGHNT and CDR2 YYREEE (reference sequence). The length of the CDR3 is 13 residues. V was pared by 4 bases and J by 4 bases, with 11 bases between.

In DNA form, the CDR3 reads TGTGCCTCCCGACAGGGGTATGGCTACACCTTC. Its translation: CASRQGYGYTF. The chain employs TRBV30 and TRBJ1-2; 8 bases map to TRBD1. Germline CDR1 and CDR2: GTSNPN and SVGIG (reference sequence). V was clipped by 7 bases and J by 5 bases; unmatched bases: 3. This CDR3 contains 11 residues.